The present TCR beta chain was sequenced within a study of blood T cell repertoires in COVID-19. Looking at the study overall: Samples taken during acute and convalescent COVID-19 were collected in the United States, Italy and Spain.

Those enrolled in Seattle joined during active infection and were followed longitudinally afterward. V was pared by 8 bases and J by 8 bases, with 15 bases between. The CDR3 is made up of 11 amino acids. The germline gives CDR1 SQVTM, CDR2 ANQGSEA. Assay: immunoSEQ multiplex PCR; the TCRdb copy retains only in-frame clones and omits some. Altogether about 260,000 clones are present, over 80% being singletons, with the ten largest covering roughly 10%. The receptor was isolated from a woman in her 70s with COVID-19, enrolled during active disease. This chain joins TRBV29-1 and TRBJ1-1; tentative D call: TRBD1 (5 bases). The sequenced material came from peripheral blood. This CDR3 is CSTSETVEAFF. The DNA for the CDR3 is TGCAGCACCTCAGAGACAGTCGAAGCTTTCTTT.